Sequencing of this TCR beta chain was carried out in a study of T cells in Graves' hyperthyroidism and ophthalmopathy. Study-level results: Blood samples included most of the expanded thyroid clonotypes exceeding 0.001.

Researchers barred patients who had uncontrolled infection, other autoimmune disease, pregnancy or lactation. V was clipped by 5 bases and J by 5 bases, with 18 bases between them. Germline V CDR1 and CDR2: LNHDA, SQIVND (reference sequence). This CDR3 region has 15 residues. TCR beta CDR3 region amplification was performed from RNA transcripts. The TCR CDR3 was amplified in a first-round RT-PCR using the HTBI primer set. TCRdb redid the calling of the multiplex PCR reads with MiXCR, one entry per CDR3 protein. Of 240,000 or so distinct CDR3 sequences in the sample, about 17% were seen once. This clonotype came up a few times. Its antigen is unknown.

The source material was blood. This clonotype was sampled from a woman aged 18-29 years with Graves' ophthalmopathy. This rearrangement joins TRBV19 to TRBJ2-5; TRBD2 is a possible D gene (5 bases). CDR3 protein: CASSFRGGGGETQYF. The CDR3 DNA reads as TGTGCCAGTAGTTTCAGAGGCGGTGGCGGGGAGACCCAGTACTTC.